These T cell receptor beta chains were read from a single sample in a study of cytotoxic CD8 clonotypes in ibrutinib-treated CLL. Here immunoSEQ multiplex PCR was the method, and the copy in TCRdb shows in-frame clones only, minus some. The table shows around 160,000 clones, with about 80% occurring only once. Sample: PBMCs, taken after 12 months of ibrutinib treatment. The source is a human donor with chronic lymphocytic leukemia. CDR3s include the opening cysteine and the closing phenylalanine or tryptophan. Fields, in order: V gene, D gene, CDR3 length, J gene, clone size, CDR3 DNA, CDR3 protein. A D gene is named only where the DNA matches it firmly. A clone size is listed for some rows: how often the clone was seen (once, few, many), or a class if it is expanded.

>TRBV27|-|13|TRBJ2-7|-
TGTGCCAGCAGTTTACAGGGTAGGTACGAGCAGTACTTC
CASSLQGRYEQYF
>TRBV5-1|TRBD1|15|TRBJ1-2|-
TGCGCCAGCAGCTTGGGGGACAGGGGTACCTATGGCTACACCTTC
CASSLGDRGTYGYTF
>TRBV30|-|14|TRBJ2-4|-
TGTGCCTGGAGTGCCGGGATTGCCAAAAACATTCAGTACTTC
CAWSAGIAKNIQYF
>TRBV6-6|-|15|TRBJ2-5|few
TGTGCCAGCAGTTACCGATGGACAGAAAAAGAGACCCAGTACTTC
CASSYRWTEKETQYF
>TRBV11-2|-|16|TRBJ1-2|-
TGTGCCAGCAGCTTAGAAATCGTACAGACCTGGAGTGGCTACACCTTC
CASSLEIVQTWSGYTF
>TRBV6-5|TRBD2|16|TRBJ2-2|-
TGTGCCAGCAGTTACTGGACTAGCGGGAGGGCCGGGGAGCTGTTTTTT
CASSYWTSGRAGELFF
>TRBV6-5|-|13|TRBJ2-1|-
TGTGCCAGCAGCCGCCCCGGTGGAGGTGAGCAGTTCTTC
CASSRPGGGEQFF
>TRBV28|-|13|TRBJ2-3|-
TGTGCCAGCAGGGAATCAGGGGCAGATACGCAGTATTTT
CASRESGADTQYF
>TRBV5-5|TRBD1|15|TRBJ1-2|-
TGTGCCAGCAGCTTCGGGACAGTCAACCGCTATGGCTACACCTTC
CASSFGTVNRYGYTF
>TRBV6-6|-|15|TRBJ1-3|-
TGTGCCAGCAGTTACTCTGGCAGCTCTGGAAACACCATATATTTT
CASSYSGSSGNTIYF
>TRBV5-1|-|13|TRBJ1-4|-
TGCGCCAGCAGCAGGGGGAGCTCTGAAAAACTGTTTTTT
CASSRGSSEKLFF
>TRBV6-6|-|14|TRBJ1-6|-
TGTGCCAGCTCCCAGGGGCCTATGAATTCACCCCTCCACTTT
CASSQGPMNSPLHF
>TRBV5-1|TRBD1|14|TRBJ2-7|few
TGCGCCAGCAGCGGCAAACAGGGGGCTAACGAGCAGTACTTC
CASSGKQGANEQYF
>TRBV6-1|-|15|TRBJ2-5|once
TGTGCCAGCAGTGAATACGGGGGCCACCAAGAGACCCAGTACTTC
CASSEYGGHQETQYF
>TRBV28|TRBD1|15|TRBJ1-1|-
TGTGCCAGCACTATCCCCCGACAGGGAAACACTGAAGCTTTCTTT
CASTIPRQGNTEAFF
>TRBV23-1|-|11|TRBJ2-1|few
TGCGCCAGCAGTCATGCGGGGATGCAGTTCTTC
CASSHAGMQFF
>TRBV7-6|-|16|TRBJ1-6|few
TGTGCCAGCAGCTTGCAGGGTCCCGGGGTCAATTCACCCCTCCACTTT
CASSLQGPGVNSPLHF
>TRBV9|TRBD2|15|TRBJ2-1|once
TGTGCCGGACAGCGGGGGAGAAAGACTTACAATGAGCAGTTCTTC
CAGQRGRKTYNEQFF
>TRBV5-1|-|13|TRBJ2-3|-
TGCGCCAGCAGCTCGCCGACCACAGATACGCAGTATTTT
CASSSPTTDTQYF
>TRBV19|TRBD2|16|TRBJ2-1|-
TGTGCCAGTAGTGTACTTAGCGGGGGCTCCTACAATGAGCAGTTCTTC
CASSVLSGGSYNEQFF
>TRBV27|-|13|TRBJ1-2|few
TGTGCCAGCAGCAAGACGGGGGTGGGTGGCTACACCTTC
CASSKTGVGGYTF
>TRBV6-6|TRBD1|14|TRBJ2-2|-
TGTGCCAGCAGTTACTCGATGGGACAGGGAGGGCTGTTTTTT
CASSYSMGQGGLFF
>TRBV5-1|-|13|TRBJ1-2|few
TGCGCCAGCAGCTTGGAAACAGGGAGAGGCTACACCTTC
CASSLETGRGYTF
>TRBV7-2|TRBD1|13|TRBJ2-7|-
TGTGCCAGCCGACAGGGGAGCTCCTACGAGCAGTACTTC
CASRQGSSYEQYF
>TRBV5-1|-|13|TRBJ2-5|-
TGCGCCAGCAGCTTAGAAAGGGGAGAGACCCAGTACTTC
CASSLERGETQYF
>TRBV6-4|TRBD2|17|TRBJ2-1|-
TGTGCCAGCAGTGACTCTTGGGGGAGCGGGAGGGCCAATGAGCAGTTCTTC
CASSDSWGSGRANEQFF
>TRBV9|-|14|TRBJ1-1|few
TGTGCCAGCCGGACGGGTTTCGGGAACACTGAAGCTTTCTTT
CASRTGFGNTEAFF